Listed below are T cell receptor beta chains from one sample, sequenced in a study of beta chain features in type 1 diabetes. Data came from immunoSEQ multiplex PCR; TCRdb stores just in-frame clones and leaves some out. The sample has approximately 600,000 clones; roughly an eighth are singletons. Sequencing input: naive CD4+ T cells from blood. The receptors come from a man aged 25-40 years with type 1 diabetes. Both conserved end residues are part of each CDR3. The order of the fields is V gene, D gene, J gene, CDR3 length, clone size, CDR3 DNA, CDR3 protein. A D gene is named only where the DNA matches it firmly. Only part of the rows carry a size: once, few, many, or a class if the clone is expanded.

>TRBV7-9|NA|TRBJ1-4|18|few
TGTGCCAGCAGCTGGGGACATAGGAATTCTGCAACTAATGAAAAACTGTTTTTT
CASSWGHRNSATNEKLFF
>TRBV7-9|TRBD1|TRBJ2-7|12|NA
TGTGCCAGCAGCACAACCGGGACAGGAGAGTACTTC
CASSTTGTGEYF
>TRBV4-2|NA|TRBJ1-4|14|few
TGTGCCAGCAGCCCGGGATTAAAGACTGAAAAACTGTTTTTT
CASSPGLKTEKLFF
>TRBV7-9|TRBD1|TRBJ2-7|15|few
TGTGCCAGCACCCCGTCCCGGGACAGGCCCTACGAGCAGTACTTC
CASTPSRDRPYEQYF
>TRBV6-6|NA|TRBJ2-3|14|few
TGTGCCAGCAGTTACGCCCCGGGGACAGATACGCAGTATTTT
CASSYAPGTDTQYF
>TRBV7-2|NA|TRBJ2-1|15|few
TGTGCCAGCAGCTTAGCTCGAGGCTATCGCAATGAGCAGTTCTTC
CASSLARGYRNEQFF
>TRBV7-2|TRBD1|TRBJ1-2|14|NA
TGTGCCAGCAGGAGTAACAGGGGAAACTATGGCTACACCTTC
CASRSNRGNYGYTF
>TRBV2|NA|TRBJ1-1|14|NA
TGTGCCAGCAGTGCGGTAGGCCGACTACCGAAGGGAGTCTTT
CASSAVGRLPKGVF
>TRBV4-3|TRBD1|TRBJ2-3|17|few
TGCGCCAGCAGCCAAGATTCAGGACAGGGGTTTCCAGATACGCAGTATTTT
CASSQDSGQGFPDTQYF
>TRBV7-2|NA|TRBJ2-7|14|few
TGTGCCAGCAGGCCTAACGAGGGCCAAAACGAGCAGTACTTC
CASRPNEGQNEQYF
>TRBV10-3|TRBD1|TRBJ2-3|14|many
TGTGCCATCAGTGCGGACAGGGTGCCAGATACGCAGTATTTT
CAISADRVPDTQYF
>TRBV5-1|TRBD1|TRBJ2-5|15|NA
TGCGCCAGCAGCGACGGACAGGGAACCCAAGAGACCCAGTACTTC
CASSDGQGTQETQYF
>TRBV7-9|NA|TRBJ2-7|12|NA
TGTGCCAGCAGCTGGGACTCCTACGAGCAGTACTTC
CASSWDSYEQYF
>TRBV30|NA|TRBJ2-5|12|NA
TGTGCCTGGAGCGCTTTTGTGGGGACCCAGTACTTC
CAWSAFVGTQYF
>TRBV10-3|NA|TRBJ2-7|16|few
TGTGCCATCAGTGTCCTCCCGGAACCGAGCTCCTACGAGCAGTACTTC
CAISVLPEPSSYEQYF
>TRBV7-9|NA|TRBJ1-3|13|NA
TGTGCCAGCAGCTTTGGCAGGCCGGACACCATATATTTT
CASSFGRPDTIYF
>TRBV30|NA|TRBJ2-1|14|NA
TGTGCCTGGAGCGCAACAACCGAGGGTAATGAGCAGTTCTTC
CAWSATTEGNEQFF
>TRBV27|NA|TRBJ2-5|14|few
TGTGCCAGCAGTTTATGGGTAGGGGAGGAGACCCAGTACTTC
CASSLWVGEETQYF
>TRBV20-1|NA|TRBJ1-3|10|few
TGCAGTGCAGTGGGAAACACCATATATTTT
CSAVGNTIYF
>TRBV18|NA|TRBJ2-7|16|NA
TGTGCCAGCTCACCACTAGAGGGGTACTACTCCTACGAGCAGTACTTC
CASSPLEGYYSYEQYF
>TRBV7-8|NA|TRBJ1-5|15|few
TGTGCCAGCAGCTTATCCTTACAGGGTGGTCAGCCCCAGCATTTT
CASSLSLQGGQPQHF
>TRBV7-2|NA|TRBJ1-6|16|NA
TGTGCCAGCAGCTTACGGGAGTTTCGATCTAATTCACCCCTCCACTTT
CASSLREFRSNSPLHF
>TRBV6-5|NA|TRBJ1-5|13|few
TGTGCCAGCGCTGACAGGTCCAATCAGCCCCAGCATTTT
CASADRSNQPQHF
>TRBV4-3|NA|TRBJ1-6|13|few
TGCGCCAGCAGCCAAGATAGAGCAGGGCGCCTCCACTTT
CASSQDRAGRLHF
>TRBV19|TRBD1|TRBJ2-1|16|NA
TGTGCCAGTAGTCCAGGACAGGGGAGCTCCTACAATGAGCAGTTCTTC
CASSPGQGSSYNEQFF
>TRBV7-2|TRBD2|TRBJ2-7|15|few
TGTGCCAGCAGCTTAGAAGCGGGATGGGGGTACGAGCAGTACTTC
CASSLEAGWGYEQYF
>TRBV5-4|TRBD1|TRBJ2-2|15|NA
TGTGCCAGCAGCTTGGCCAAGCAGGGGGCCGGGGAGCTGTTTTTT
CASSLAKQGAGELFF
>TRBV5-1|NA|TRBJ1-2|15|few
TGCGCCAGCAGCTCTCCGGGACAAGGCCCCCTAGGCTACACCTTC
CASSSPGQGPLGYTF
>TRBV30|NA|TRBJ1-5|13|few
TGTGCCTGGAGTGCTGGTGGAGATCAGCCCCAGCATTTT
CAWSAGGDQPQHF
>TRBV6-5|TRBD1|TRBJ2-7|14|NA
TGTGCCAGCACCTCGGGACAGGGTTCCTACGAGCAGTACTTC
CASTSGQGSYEQYF
>TRBV11-2|NA|TRBJ2-7|14|NA
TGTGCCAGCAGCCCCTTAAAACGCGGCTACGAGCAGTACTTC
CASSPLKRGYEQYF
>TRBV30|TRBD1|TRBJ2-2|14|few
TGTGCCTGGAGTCCAGGGACAGGGCACGGGGAGCTGTTTTTT
CAWSPGTGHGELFF
>TRBV14|NA|TRBJ1-1|12|few
TGTGCCAGCAGCCAAGGGGAGGCGTATGCTTTCTTT
CASSQGEAYAFF
>TRBV18|NA|TRBJ1-4|13|NA
TGTGCCAGCACGGCCCAAAGCAATGAAAAACTGTTTTTT
CASTAQSNEKLFF
>TRBV11-2|NA|TRBJ2-3|14|NA
TGTGCCAGCAGCTTAGCGGCGTACACAGATACGCAGTATTTT
CASSLAAYTDTQYF
>TRBV29-1|TRBD1|TRBJ2-7|13|NA
TGCAGCGCGTCCGGGACAGGGGGAACCGAGCAGTACTTC
CSASGTGGTEQYF
>TRBV7-2|TRBD2|TRBJ2-7|16|few
TGTGCCAGCAGCTTAGGCGGCGGGGGAGCCTACTACGAGCAGTACTTC
CASSLGGGGAYYEQYF
>TRBV29-1|NA|TRBJ2-6|15|few
TGCAGCGCCATTCCAGGGGACTCTGGGGCCAACGTCCTGACTTTC
CSAIPGDSGANVLTF
>TRBV4-1|NA|TRBJ2-7|15|NA
TGCGCCAGCAGCCAAGTTCGGACGGGATCCTACGAGCAGTACTTC
CASSQVRTGSYEQYF
>TRBV28|NA|TRBJ2-6|16|few
TGTGCCAGCAGTTCCCTCCCGGGGACTGGGGCCAACGTCCTGACTTTC
CASSSLPGTGANVLTF
>TRBV5-1|NA|TRBJ2-1|16|few
TGCGCCAGCAGCTTGTTAGGACAAGACTCCTACAATGAGCAGTTCTTC
CASSLLGQDSYNEQFF
>TRBV18|NA|TRBJ1-6|16|NA
TGTGCCAGCTCACCAGTCGACAGGCTAAATAATTCACCCCTCCACTTT
CASSPVDRLNNSPLHF
>TRBV18|NA|TRBJ2-6|18|NA
TGTGCCAGCTCACCACGACAGTTCCTACCCTCTGGGGCCAACGTCCTGACTTTC
CASSPRQFLPSGANVLTF
>TRBV4-3|NA|TRBJ1-1|13|NA
TGCGCCAGCAGCCAAGTGGAGGGCACTGAAGCTTTCTTT
CASSQVEGTEAFF
>TRBV9|NA|TRBJ2-1|14|NA
TGTGCCAGCAGCGTAGGGGGACCCTACAATGAGCAGTTCTTC
CASSVGGPYNEQFF
>TRBV30|NA|TRBJ2-5|13|few
TGTGCCTGGAGTGTACAGGGCGGGGAGACCCAGTACTTC
CAWSVQGGETQYF
>TRBV5-1|NA|TRBJ1-3|13|NA
TGCGCCAGCAGCTTGGACCAAGGAAACACCATATATTTT
CASSLDQGNTIYF
>TRBV7-2|TRBD1|TRBJ2-7|14|NA
TGTGCCAGCAGCCCCCAAGGACAGGGAGGCGAGCAGTACTTC
CASSPQGQGGEQYF
>TRBV9|NA|TRBJ1-4|15|few
TGTGCCAGCAGCGAGGGGAGTCTAACTAATGAAAAACTGTTTTTT
CASSEGSLTNEKLFF
>TRBV13|NA|TRBJ1-1|16|NA
TGTGCCAGCAGCTCGGAAGGACCTCGTATGAACACTGAAGCTTTCTTT
CASSSEGPRMNTEAFF
>TRBV27|TRBD1|TRBJ2-2|13|NA
TGTGCCAGCAGTTTGGGACAGGGATTGGAGCTGTTTTTT
CASSLGQGLELFF
>TRBV5-4|NA|TRBJ1-1|15|NA
TGTGCCAGCAGCCGATTCCCGACAGGTCGCACTGAAGCTTTCTTT
CASSRFPTGRTEAFF
>TRBV28|NA|TRBJ2-7|11|few
TGTGCCAGCAGCCCCGACTACGAGCAGTACTTC
CASSPDYEQYF
>TRBV5-4|NA|TRBJ2-2|14|few
TGTGCCAGCAGCTTGATGACTAGAACCGGGGAGCTGTTTTTT
CASSLMTRTGELFF
>TRBV7-3|NA|TRBJ2-3|11|once
TGTGCCAGCAGCACGACCGATACGCAGTATTTT
CASSTTDTQYF